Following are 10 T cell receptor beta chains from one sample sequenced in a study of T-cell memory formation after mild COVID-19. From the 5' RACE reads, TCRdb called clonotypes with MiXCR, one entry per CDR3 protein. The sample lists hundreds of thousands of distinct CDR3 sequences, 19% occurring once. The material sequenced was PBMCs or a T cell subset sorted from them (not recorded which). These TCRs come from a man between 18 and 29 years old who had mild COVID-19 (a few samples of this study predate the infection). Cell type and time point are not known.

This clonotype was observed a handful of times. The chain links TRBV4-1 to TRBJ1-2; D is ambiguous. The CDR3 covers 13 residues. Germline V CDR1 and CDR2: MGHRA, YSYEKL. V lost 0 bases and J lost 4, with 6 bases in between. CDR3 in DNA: TGCGCCAGCAGCCAAGAACTCCTCTATGGCTACACCTTC. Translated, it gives CASSQELLYGYTF.

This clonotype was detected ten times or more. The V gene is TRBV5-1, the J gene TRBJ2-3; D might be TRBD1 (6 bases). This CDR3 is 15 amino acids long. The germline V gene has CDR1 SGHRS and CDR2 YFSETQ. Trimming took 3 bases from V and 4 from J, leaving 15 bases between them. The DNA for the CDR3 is TGCGCCAGCAGCTCGACAGGCCTGGGGCCAGATACGCAGTATTTT. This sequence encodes CASSSTGLGPDTQYF.

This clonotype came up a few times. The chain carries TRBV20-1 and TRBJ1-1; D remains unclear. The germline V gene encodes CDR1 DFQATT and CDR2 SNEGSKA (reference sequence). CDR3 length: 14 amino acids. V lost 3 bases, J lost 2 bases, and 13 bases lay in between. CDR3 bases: TGCAGTGCTAGTCTCGCGGGAAGTAACACTGAAGCTTTCTTT. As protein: CSASLAGSNTEAFF.

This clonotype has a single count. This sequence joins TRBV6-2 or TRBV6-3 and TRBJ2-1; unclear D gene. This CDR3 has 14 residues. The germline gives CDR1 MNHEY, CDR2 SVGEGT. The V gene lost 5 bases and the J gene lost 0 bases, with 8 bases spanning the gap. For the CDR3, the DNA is TGTGCCAGCAGTGGGGTTAGCTCCTACAATGAGCAGTTCTTC. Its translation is CASSGVSSYNEQFF.

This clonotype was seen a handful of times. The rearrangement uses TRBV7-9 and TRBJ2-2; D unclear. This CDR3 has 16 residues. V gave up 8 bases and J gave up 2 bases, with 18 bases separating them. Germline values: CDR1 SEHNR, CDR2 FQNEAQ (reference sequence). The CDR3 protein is CASRTRQKTNTGELFF. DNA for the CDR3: TGTGCCAGCCGCACCAGGCAGAAGACTAACACCGGGGAGCTGTTTTTT.

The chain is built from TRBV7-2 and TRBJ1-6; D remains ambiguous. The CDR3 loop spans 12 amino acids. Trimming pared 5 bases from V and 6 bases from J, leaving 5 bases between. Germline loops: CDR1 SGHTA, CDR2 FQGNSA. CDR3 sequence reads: CASSDINSPLHF. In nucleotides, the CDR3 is TGTGCCAGCAGCGATATTAATTCACCCCTCCACTTT.

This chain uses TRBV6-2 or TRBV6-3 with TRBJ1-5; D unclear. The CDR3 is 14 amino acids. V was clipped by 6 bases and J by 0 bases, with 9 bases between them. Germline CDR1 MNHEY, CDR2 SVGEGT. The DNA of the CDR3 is TGTGCCAGCAGGGGAGTGGATAGCAATCAGCCCCAGCATTTT. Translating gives CASRGVDSNQPQHF.

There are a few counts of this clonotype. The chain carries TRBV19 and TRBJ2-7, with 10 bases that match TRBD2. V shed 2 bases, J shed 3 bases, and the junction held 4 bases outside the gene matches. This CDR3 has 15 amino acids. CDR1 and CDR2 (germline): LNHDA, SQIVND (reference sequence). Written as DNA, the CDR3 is TGTGCCAGTAGTATATATAGCGGGGGGATCTACGAGCAGTACTTC. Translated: CASSIYSGGIYEQYF.

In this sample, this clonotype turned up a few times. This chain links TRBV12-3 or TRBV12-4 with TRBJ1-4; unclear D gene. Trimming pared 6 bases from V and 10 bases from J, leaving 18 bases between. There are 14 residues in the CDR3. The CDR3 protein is CASSDGSQLRKLFF. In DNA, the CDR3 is TGTGCCAGCAGCGACGGGTCTCAGCTGAGAAAACTGTTTTTT.

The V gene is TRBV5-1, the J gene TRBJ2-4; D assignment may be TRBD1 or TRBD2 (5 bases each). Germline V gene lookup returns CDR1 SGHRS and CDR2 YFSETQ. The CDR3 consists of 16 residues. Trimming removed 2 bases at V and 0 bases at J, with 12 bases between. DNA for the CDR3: TGCGCCAGCAGCTTCGCAGGGACCCTAGCCAAAAACATTCAGTACTTC. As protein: CASSFAGTLAKNIQYF.